Listed below are T cell receptor beta chains from one sample, sequenced in a study of patients and donors after allogeneic stem cell transplantation. TCRdb re-called the RT-PCR reads through MiXCR, storing one row per CDR3 protein. The sample consists of approximately 200,000 distinct CDR3 sequences, around two fifths of them appearing once. The specimen sequenced was blood, either unsorted or a sorted T cell fraction (not recorded which). The receptors come from a human donor who was either an allogeneic HSCT recipient or a stem cell or donor lymphocyte infusion donor (not recorded which). It is not recorded whose cells these are; they may come from a transplant donor. The CDR3 runs from the conserved cysteine through the conserved F or W. Each record gives: V gene, J gene, D gene, clone size, CDR3 protein, CDR3 DNA. D genes are given only for firm matches. Not every row has a clone size; where given, it reads once, few, many or a size class.

TRBV3-1	TRBJ2-7	-	-	CASSRSAVREQYF	TGTGCCAGCAGCCGCTCAGCAGTTCGGGAGCAGTACTTC
TRBV20-1	TRBJ2-1	-	few	CSARDRLFGNEQFF	TGCAGTGCTAGAGACCGACTTTTCGGGAATGAGCAGTTCTTC
TRBV28	TRBJ1-6	TRBD1	-	CASSLRTGGSPLHF	TGTGCCAGCAGCCTAAGGACAGGCGGATCACCCCTCCACTTT
TRBV15	TRBJ1-4	-	-	CATSRSGSTDEKLFF	TGTGCCACCAGCAGATCAGGGTCAACCGATGAAAAACTGTTTTTT
TRBV7-2	TRBJ2-2	TRBD1	few	CASSLTGGFTGELFF	TGTGCCAGCAGCTTAACAGGGGGTTTCACCGGGGAGCTGTTTTTT
TRBV7-2	TRBJ1-6	-	few	CASSLANRARSPLHF	TGTGCCAGCAGCTTAGCAAACAGGGCGAGATCACCCCTCCACTTT
TRBV5-6	TRBJ1-2	TRBD1	few	CASRAGGSYGYTF	TGTGCCAGCAGGGCAGGGGGGAGCTATGGCTACACCTTC
TRBV5-1	TRBJ1-5	TRBD1	-	CASSDRGWSQPQHF	TGCGCCAGCAGCGACAGGGGCTGGAGTCAGCCCCAGCATTTT
TRBV7-6	TRBJ1-2	-	few	CASSPTTRPYGYTF	TGTGCCAGCAGCCCCACTACCCGTCCCTATGGCTACACCTTC
TRBV3-1	TRBJ1-5	TRBD1	few	CASSAGTAKGGNQPQHF	TGTGCCAGCAGCGCAGGGACAGCTAAAGGGGGCAATCAGCCCCAGCATTTT
TRBV20-1	TRBJ2-7	TRBD2	-	CSAPLAGPYTYEQYF	TGCAGTGCTCCATTAGCGGGGCCCTATACCTACGAGCAGTACTTC
TRBV12-3/TRBV12-4	TRBJ2-5	-	-	CASRGKGFGETQYF	TGTGCCAGCAGAGGCAAGGGATTCGGGGAGACCCAGTACTTC
TRBV6-1	TRBJ2-3	-	-	CASSRDFGTDTQYF	TGTGCCAGCAGCAGGGACTTTGGCACAGATACGCAGTATTTT